This is a list of T cell receptor beta chains from one sample in a study of cytomegalovirus exposure and HLA in healthy donors. Profiled with immunoSEQ multiplex PCR; TCRdb holds only in-frame clones, not every one. Here the sample spans tens of thousands of clones, 97% being singletons. Sequenced sample: PBMCs. The receptors were gathered from a woman in her late teens or twenties in good health and CMV-seropositive. The CDR3 runs from the conserved cysteine through the conserved F or W. The order of the fields is clone size, V gene, J gene, D gene, CDR3 protein, CDR3 DNA. D genes are given only for firm matches. The listing skips clone size in some rows; elsewhere it reads once, few, many or a size class.

size: .
V: TRBV7-8
J: TRBJ1-3
D: .
CDR3: CASSLTGQGALSGNTIYF
DNA: TGTGCCAGCAGCTTAACGGGTCAAGGGGCCCTCTCTGGAAACACCATATATTTT

size: .
V: TRBV5-6
J: TRBJ1-1
D: .
CDR3: CASSLFYGEAFF
DNA: TGTGCCAGCAGCTTGTTCTACGGGGAAGCTTTCTTT

size: .
V: TRBV19
J: TRBJ2-3
D: .
CDR3: CASSTHREGYTDTQYF
DNA: TGTGCCAGTAGTACACACAGGGAAGGATACACAGATACGCAGTATTTT

size: .
V: TRBV7-3
J: TRBJ2-1
D: TRBD2
CDR3: CASSSGLAGRGEQFF
DNA: TGTGCCAGCAGCTCAGGACTAGCGGGAAGGGGTGAGCAGTTCTTC

size: .
V: TRBV6-1
J: TRBJ1-2
D: .
CDR3: CASSPPDNYGYTF
DNA: TGTGCCAGCAGTCCACCAGATAACTATGGCTACACCTTC

size: .
V: TRBV19
J: TRBJ1-1
D: .
CDR3: CASSLAELNTEAFF
DNA: TGTGCCAGTAGTTTGGCAGAATTGAACACTGAAGCTTTCTTT

size: .
V: TRBV28
J: TRBJ1-5
D: .
CDR3: CASSTQGWQPQHF
DNA: TGTGCCAGCAGCACCCAGGGCTGGCAGCCCCAGCATTTT

size: .
V: TRBV25-1
J: TRBJ2-2
D: TRBD1
CDR3: CASSANPGQAGELFF
DNA: TGTGCCAGCAGCGCAAACCCCGGACAGGCCGGGGAGCTGTTTTTT

size: .
V: TRBV2
J: TRBJ2-7
D: TRBD2
CDR3: CASSPLAGVPYEQYF
DNA: TGTGCCAGCAGTCCACTAGCGGGAGTACCCTACGAGCAGTACTTC

size: .
V: TRBV10-3
J: TRBJ2-7
D: .
CDR3: CAITDSGDSYEQYF
DNA: TGTGCCATCACGGACAGCGGGGATTCCTACGAGCAGTACTTC

size: .
V: TRBV6-1
J: TRBJ2-7
D: .
CDR3: CASALELEQYF
DNA: TGTGCCAGCGCCCTTGAGCTCGAGCAGTACTTC

size: once
V: TRBV28
J: TRBJ2-1
D: TRBD2
CDR3: CASSKGTSGPTNNEQFF
DNA: TGTGCCAGCAGTAAGGGGACTAGCGGGCCTACTAACAATGAGCAGTTCTTC

size: .
V: TRBV28
J: TRBJ1-4
D: TRBD1
CDR3: CASSFRQGVEKLFF
DNA: TGTGCCAGCAGTTTTCGGCAGGGGGTCGAAAAACTGTTTTTT

size: .
V: TRBV29-1
J: TRBJ1-2
D: TRBD1
CDR3: CSAQGAYGYTF
DNA: TGCAGCGCCCAGGGGGCATATGGCTACACCTTC

size: .
V: TRBV2
J: TRBJ2-7
D: .
CDR3: CASSGAREQYF
DNA: TGTGCCAGCAGTGGTGCCAGAGAGCAGTACTTC

size: .
V: TRBV19
J: TRBJ2-1
D: TRBD1
CDR3: CASDRGSYNEQFF
DNA: TGTGCCAGCGACAGGGGCTCCTACAATGAGCAGTTCTTC

size: .
V: TRBV6-5
J: TRBJ1-4
D: TRBD1
CDR3: CASSYDREGEKLFF
DNA: TGTGCCAGCAGTTACGACAGGGAAGGCGAAAAACTGTTTTTT

size: .
V: TRBV29-1
J: TRBJ2-7
D: .
CDR3: CSVEDGHSPNYEQYF
DNA: TGCAGCGTTGAAGATGGACACTCACCAAATTACGAGCAGTACTTC

size: .
V: TRBV6-5
J: TRBJ1-1
D: TRBD1
CDR3: CAIRRRGKNTEAFF
DNA: TGTGCCATCAGACGCAGGGGGAAGAACACTGAAGCTTTCTTT

size: once
V: TRBV5-4
J: TRBJ2-1
D: TRBD2
CDR3: CASSLGTSGFNEQFF
DNA: TGTGCCAGCAGCTTGGGGACTAGCGGGTTCAATGAGCAGTTCTTC

size: .
V: TRBV7-5
J: TRBJ2-1
D: .
CDR3: CARSLPTSGRANEQFF
DNA: TGTGCCAGAAGCCTGCCGACTAGCGGGAGGGCGAATGAGCAGTTCTTC

size: .
V: TRBV6-5
J: TRBJ2-7
D: TRBD1
CDR3: CASRRSGGSSYEQYF
DNA: TGTGCCAGCAGAAGATCAGGGGGTAGCTCCTACGAGCAGTACTTC

size: .
V: TRBV6-5
J: TRBJ2-5
D: .
CDR3: CASSYSLFSASETQYF
DNA: TGTGCCAGCAGTTACTCGCTCTTTAGTGCCTCCGAGACCCAGTACTTC

size: .
V: TRBV28
J: TRBJ2-7
D: TRBD1
CDR3: CASSHQTGGSYEQYF
DNA: TGTGCCAGCAGTCATCAGACAGGGGGCTCCTACGAGCAGTACTTC

size: .
V: TRBV6-4
J: TRBJ2-5
D: .
CDR3: CASSAWGSQETQYF
DNA: TGTGCCAGCAGCGCCTGGGGCAGCCAAGAGACCCAGTACTTC

size: .
V: TRBV7-2
J: TRBJ1-5
D: TRBD1
CDR3: CASSTRTGLNQPQHF
DNA: TGTGCCAGCAGCACACGGACAGGGCTCAATCAGCCCCAGCATTTT